The T cell receptor (beta chain) described here comes from a study of blood T cell repertoires in COVID-19. This CDR3 contains 15 residues. V was clipped by 4 bases and J by 1 base; unmatched bases: 4. Germline values: CDR1 SGHDT, CDR2 YYEEEE. Libraries were prepared by immunoSEQ multiplex PCR; TCRdb keeps only in-frame clonotypes and omits some of them. The data contain roughly 230,000 clones, approximately 88% of them singletons. The sample comprised peripheral blood. The receptor's source is a man aged 35 to 55 with acute or convalescent COVID-19. The rearrangement uses TRBV5-6 and TRBJ2-2, with TRBD1 identical over 7 bases. The DNA for the CDR3 is TGTGCCAGCAGCATCGGGACAGTGAACACCGGGGAGCTGTTTTTT. This codes for CASSIGTVNTGELFF.